This entry describes one T cell receptor beta chain. The CDR3 totals 15 residues. Germline CDR1 reads LGHDT; CDR2 reads YNNKEL (reference sequence). V was clipped by 1 base and J by 3 bases; unmatched bases: 6. Amplification by 5'RACE using constant-segment primers produced TCR alpha and TCR beta cDNA libraries that carried sample barcodes and UMIs. TCRdb processed the 5' RACE reads anew with MiXCR; each CDR3 protein has one entry. The data contain 150,000 to 200,000 distinct CDR3 sequences, more than 15% of them singletons. The entry originates in a study of T-cell memory formation after mild COVID-19.

The sequence was obtained from an adult woman who had mild COVID-19 (a few samples of this study predate the infection). Cell type and time point are not known. The gene calls are TRBV3-1 and TRBJ2-7; 7 nucleotides match TRBD1. Sequencing was performed on PBMCs or a T cell subset sorted from them (not recorded which). CDR3 region: CASSQGPDRRYEQYF. The CDR3 DNA follows: TGTGCCAGCAGCCAAGGCCCGGACAGGCGCTACGAGCAGTACTTC.